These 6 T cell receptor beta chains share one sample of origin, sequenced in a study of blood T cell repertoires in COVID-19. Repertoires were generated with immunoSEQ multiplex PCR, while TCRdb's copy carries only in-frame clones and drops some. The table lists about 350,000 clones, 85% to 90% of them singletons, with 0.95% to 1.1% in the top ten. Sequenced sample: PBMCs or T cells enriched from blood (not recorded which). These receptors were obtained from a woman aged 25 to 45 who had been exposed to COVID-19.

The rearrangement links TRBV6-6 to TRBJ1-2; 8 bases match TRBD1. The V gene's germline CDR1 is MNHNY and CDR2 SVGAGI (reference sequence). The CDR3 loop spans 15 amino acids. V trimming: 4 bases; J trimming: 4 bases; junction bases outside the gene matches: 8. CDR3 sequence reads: CASSLGQGAVYGYTF. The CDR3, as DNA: TGTGCCAGCAGTTTGGGGCAGGGGGCCGTCTATGGCTACACCTTC.

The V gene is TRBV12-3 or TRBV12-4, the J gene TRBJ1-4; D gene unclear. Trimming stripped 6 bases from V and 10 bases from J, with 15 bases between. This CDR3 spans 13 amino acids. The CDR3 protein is CASSLDSPPKLFF. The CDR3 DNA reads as TGTGCCAGCAGCCTCGACTCACCCCCAAAACTGTTTTTT.

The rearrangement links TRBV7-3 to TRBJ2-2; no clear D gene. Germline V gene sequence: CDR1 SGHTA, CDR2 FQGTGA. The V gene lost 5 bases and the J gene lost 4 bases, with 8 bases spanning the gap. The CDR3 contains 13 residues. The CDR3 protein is CASSPTLTGELFF. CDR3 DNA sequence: TGTGCCAGCAGCCCGACTCTCACCGGGGAGCTGTTTTTT. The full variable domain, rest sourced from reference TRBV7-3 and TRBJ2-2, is GAGVSQTPSNKVTEKGKYVELRCDPISGHTALYWYRQSLGQGPEFLIYFQGTGAADDSGLPNDRFFAVRPEGSVSTLKIQRTERGDSAVYLCASSPTLTGELFFGEGSRLTVL.

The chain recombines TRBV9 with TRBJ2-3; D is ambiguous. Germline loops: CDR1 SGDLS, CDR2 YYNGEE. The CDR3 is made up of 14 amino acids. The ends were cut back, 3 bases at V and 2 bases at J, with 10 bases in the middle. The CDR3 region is CASSAQENTDTQYF. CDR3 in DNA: TGTGCCAGCAGCGCCCAGGAAAACACAGATACGCAGTATTTT. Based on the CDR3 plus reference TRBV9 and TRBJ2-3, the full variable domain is DSGVTQTPKHLITATGQRVTLRCSPRSGDLSVYWYQQSLDQGLQFLIQYYNGEERAKGNILERFSAQQFPDLHSELNLSSLELGDSALYFCASSAQENTDTQYFGPGTRLTVL.

The CDR3 sequence is CASSESGGQPQHF. CDR3 in DNA: TGCGCCAGCAGTGAGTCGGGCGGGCAGCCCCAGCATTTT. V is TRBV10-1 and J is TRBJ1-5, with no clear D. Looked up from germline, CDR1 is WNHNN and CDR2 is SYGVQD (reference sequence). This CDR3 is 13 amino acids long. V lost 0 bases to trimming and J lost 7 bases, with 7 bases between them.

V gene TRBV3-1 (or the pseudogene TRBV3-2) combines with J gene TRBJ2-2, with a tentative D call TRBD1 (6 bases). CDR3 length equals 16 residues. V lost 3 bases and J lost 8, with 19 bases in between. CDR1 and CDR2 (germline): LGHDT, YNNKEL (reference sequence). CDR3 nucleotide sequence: TGTGCCAGCAGCCAGGGGGCTGGGGCCGGCCGGGGGGAGCTGTTTTTT. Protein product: CASSQGAGAGRGELFF.